This TCR beta chain was identified during a study of T cells in Graves' hyperthyroidism and ophthalmopathy. V was pared by 5 bases and J by 5 bases, with 18 bases between. Germline CDR1 LNHNV, CDR2 YYDKDF (reference sequence). This CDR3 comprises 15 residues. The sample holds many counts of this clonotype. Its specificity is not known. Uncontrolled infection, other autoimmune disease, pregnancy or lactation disqualified patients from enrolment. The TCR beta CDR3 regions underwent amplification using RNA transcripts as the source. First-round RT-PCR with HTBI primers amplified the TCR CDR3 region. TCRdb reanalysed the multiplex PCR reads using MiXCR and keeps one entry per CDR3 protein. The sample contains hundreds of thousands of distinct CDR3 sequences, 38% of which appear only once. Study-wide findings and caveats: The model predicted ophthalmopathy a median roughly 6.3 months before onset.

Sample: blood. The V gene is TRBV15, the J gene TRBJ2-5; D gene ambiguous. This sequence was found in a man between 18 and 35 years old with Graves' hyperthyroidism. This CDR3 reads CATSPSPSRDETQYF. The DNA for the CDR3 is TGTGCCACCAGCCCCTCCCCCAGCAGAGATGAGACCCAGTACTTC.